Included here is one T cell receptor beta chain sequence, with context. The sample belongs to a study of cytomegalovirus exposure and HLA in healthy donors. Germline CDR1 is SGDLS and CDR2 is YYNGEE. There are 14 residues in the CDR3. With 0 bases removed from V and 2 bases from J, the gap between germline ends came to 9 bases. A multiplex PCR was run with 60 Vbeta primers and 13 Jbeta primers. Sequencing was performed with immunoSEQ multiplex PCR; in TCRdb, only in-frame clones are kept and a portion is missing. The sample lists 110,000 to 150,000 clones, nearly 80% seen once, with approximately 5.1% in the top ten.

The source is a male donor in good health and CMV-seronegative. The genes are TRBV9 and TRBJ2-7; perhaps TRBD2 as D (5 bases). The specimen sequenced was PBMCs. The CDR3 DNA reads TGTGCCAGCAGCGTAGGAGGGATCCCCTACGAGCAGTACTTC. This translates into CASSVGGIPYEQYF.